This TCR beta chain is drawn from a study of cytomegalovirus exposure and HLA in healthy donors. Germline CDR1 and CDR2: MNHNS and SASEGT. After removal of 5 bases from V and 8 bases from J, the junction contained 12 bases not matched to a gene. The CDR3 spans 15 residues. This clone was recorded a few times. Some clones are missing from TCRdb's copy, which holds only in-frame ones; the method was immunoSEQ multiplex PCR. Among 90,000 to 150,000 clones listed, approximately 88% were seen once. The chain couples TRBV6-1 to TRBJ1-2, with 9 bases aligning to TRBD1. This receptor was taken from a man aged 18 to 30 in good health and CMV-seronegative. Sequencing was done on a sample of PBMCs. The CDR3 nucleotides read TGTGCCAGCAGTCAACGGACAGGGGTTGTTTCGGGCTACACCTTC. Amino acids: CASSQRTGVVSGYTF.